Following are 25 T cell receptor beta chains from one sample sequenced in a study of blood T cell repertoires in COVID-19. Here immunoSEQ multiplex PCR was the method, and the copy in TCRdb shows in-frame clones only, minus some. The sample shows roughly 120,000 clones, approximately 82% of them seen only once. Sequencing was performed on peripheral blood. These receptors were collected from a woman aged 80 or older with acute or convalescent COVID-19.

The chain links TRBV12-3 or TRBV12-4 to TRBJ1-2, with unresolved D. V shed 3 bases and J shed 6 bases, with 11 bases lying between them. The CDR3 totals 13 residues. The CDR3 protein is CASSFRRIDGYTF. The CDR3 coding sequence is TGTGCCAGCAGTTTTAGGAGGATTGATGGCTACACCTTC.

The genes are TRBV7-8 and TRBJ2-7; 7 nucleotides match TRBD2. The V and J ends lost 5 bases and 0 bases, in that order; junction bases with no gene match: 7. Germline V gene lookup returns CDR1 SGHVS and CDR2 FQNEAQ. The CDR3 runs to 15 residues. The DNA for the CDR3 is TGTGCCAGCAGCCCTTTAGCGGGTTACTCCTACGAGCAGTACTTC. It is translated as CASSPLAGYSYEQYF.

The chain couples TRBV18 to TRBJ2-6; 7 bases match TRBD1. With 3 bases clipped from V and 0 bases from J, the junction kept 8 bases outside the gene matches. Germline values: CDR1 KGHSH, CDR2 LQKENI. This CDR3 contains 18 residues. The CDR3 spells CASSPRGGAPSGANVLTF. Here the CDR3 DNA reads TGTGCCAGCTCACCGCGAGGGGGCGCCCCCTCTGGGGCCAACGTCCTGACTTTC.

The rearrangement links TRBV30 to TRBJ2-1; 7 bases are shared with TRBD2. After removal of 5 bases from V and 9 bases from J, the junction contained 13 bases not matched to a gene. Looked up from germline, CDR1 is GTSNPN and CDR2 is SVGIG (reference sequence). This CDR3 contains 14 residues. The CDR3 sequence is CAWDLRGRAIEQFF. CDR3 bases: TGTGCCTGGGACCTACGGGGGAGGGCCATTGAGCAGTTCTTC. Variable domain in full (rest from reference TRBV30 and TRBJ2-1): SQTIHQWPATLVQPVGSPLSLECTVEGTSNPNLYWYRQAAGRGLQLLFYSVGIGQISSEVPQNLSASRPQDRQFILSSKKLLLSDSGFYLCAWDLRGRAIEQFFGPGTRLTVL.

V is TRBV19 and J is TRBJ1-5; D might be TRBD1 (5 bases). The CDR3 is made up of 17 amino acids. Germline V gene lookup returns CDR1 LNHDA and CDR2 SQIVND (reference sequence). V was cut by 5 bases and J by 0 bases, with 17 bases left in between. CDR3 region: CASSLGASQYSNQPQHF. The DNA of the CDR3 is TGTGCCAGTAGTCTTGGGGCGTCTCAATATAGCAATCAGCCCCAGCATTTT. Full variable domain (remainder filled in from reference TRBV19 and TRBJ1-5): DGGITQSPKYLFRKEGQNVTLSCEQNLNHDAMYWYRQDPGQGLRLIYYSQIVNDFQKGDIAEGYSVSREKKESFPLTVTSAQKNPTAFYLCASSLGASQYSNQPQHFGDGTRLSIL.

This sequence joins TRBV5-1 and TRBJ2-5; D possibly corresponds to TRBD2 (5 bases). Germline V gene lookup returns CDR1 SGHRS and CDR2 YFSETQ. Trimming stripped 0 bases from V and 7 bases from J, with 13 bases between. This CDR3 contains 14 residues. The chain's CDR3 is CASSLEVQGGTQYF. CDR3 DNA sequence: TGCGCCAGCAGCTTGGAGGTCCAAGGAGGGACCCAGTACTTC.

The table lists this clone with a few counts. The chain carries TRBV5-6 and TRBJ2-7, with a possible D match to TRBD2 (5 bases). The CDR3 contains 15 residues. Trimming shortened V by 4 bases and J by 1 base, and 15 bases separated the two germline ends. CDR1 and CDR2 (germline): SGHDT, YYEEEE. CDR3 nucleotide sequence: TGTGCCAGCAGCACCCGACTATTGCAATCCTACGAGCAGTACTTC. Translated: CASSTRLLQSYEQYF.

This chain joins TRBV7-2 and TRBJ1-2, with D possibly being TRBD1 (6 bases). CDR1 SGHTA and CDR2 FQGNSA come from the germline V gene. This CDR3 is 14 amino acids long. Trimming took 1 base from V and 8 from J, leaving 14 bases between them. Here the CDR3 DNA reads TGTGCCAGCAGCTTAGGCGGTCCGGGGGGCGGCTACACCTTC. The encoded protein is CASSLGGPGGGYTF.

The chain is built from TRBV27 and TRBJ2-1, with a weak D call TRBD2 (6 bases). V shed 4 bases and J shed 12 bases, with 16 bases lying between them. There are 13 residues in the CDR3. Germline loops: CDR1 MNHEY, CDR2 SMNVEV (reference sequence). CDR3 sequence (DNA): TGTGCCAGCAGTTATAAGGGAGGCAGTGGGCAGTTCTTC. Protein sequence: CASSYKGGSGQFF.

The genes are TRBV3-1 (or the pseudogene TRBV3-2) and TRBJ2-3, with TRBD2 matching over 7 bases. This CDR3 comprises 14 residues. Losses at the gene ends were 4 bases for V and 0 bases for J; bases not matched to a gene: 1. Germline loops: CDR1 LGHDT, CDR2 YNNKEL (reference sequence). CDR3 amino acids: CASSPSGSTDTQYF. The DNA of the CDR3 is TGTGCCAGCAGCCCTAGCGGAAGCACAGATACGCAGTATTTT.

The genes are TRBV19 and TRBJ1-5; maybe TRBD1 (6 bases). V was pared by 4 bases and J by 6 bases, with 10 bases between. The CDR3 sequence is 13 residues long. From germline, CDR1 is LNHDA and CDR2 SQIVND (reference sequence). In DNA, the CDR3 is TGTGCCAGTAGTAGTACAGGGCTTCAGCCCCAGCATTTT. Translated, it gives CASSSTGLQPQHF. Complete variable domain (other parts from reference TRBV19 and TRBJ1-5): DGGITQSPKYLFRKEGQNVTLSCEQNLNHDAMYWYRQDPGQGLRLIYYSQIVNDFQKGDIAEGYSVSREKKESFPLTVTSAQKNPTAFYLCASSSTGLQPQHFGDGTRLSIL.

The rearrangement joins TRBV6-1 to TRBJ1-6; tentatively, D is TRBD1 (5 bases). CDR1 is MNHNS and CDR2 is SASEGT in the germline V gene. CDR3 length: 16 amino acids. The V and J ends lost 1 base and 0 bases respectively, with 7 bases between them. CDR3 in DNA: TGTGCCAGCAGTGAAGTCAGGGTCTCCTATAATTCACCCCTCCACTTT. This codes for CASSEVRVSYNSPLHF.

This chain joins TRBV5-4 and TRBJ2-7, with D possibly TRBD2 on 6 matching bases. With 5 bases removed from V and 7 bases from J, the gap between germline ends came to 16 bases. The CDR3 totals 13 residues. Looked up from germline, CDR1 is SGHNT and CDR2 is YYREEE (reference sequence). CDR3 bases: TGTGCCAGCAGTAGGGACTCCTTAGGGGAGCAGTACTTC. Protein sequence: CASSRDSLGEQYF.

This clone was recorded once. CDR3 in DNA: TGTGCCATCAGTGCCCTCCTCTCGGGCGGGGGGGCCTACAATGAGCAGTTCTTC. As protein: CAISALLSGGGAYNEQFF. The chain joins TRBV10-3 to TRBJ2-1; TRBD2 matches 9 bases. This CDR3 spans 18 amino acids. The V and J ends lost 4 bases and 2 bases, in that order; junction bases with no gene match: 12. The germline CDR1 and CDR2 sequences are ENHRY and SYGVKD.

J is TRBJ2-3 and V is TRBV19, with 9 positions matching TRBD2. The V segment lost 4 bases and the J segment 2 bases; nucleotides outside the gene matches: 7. Germline lookup yields CDR1 LNHDA and CDR2 SQIVND (reference sequence). The CDR3 is 16 amino acids. CDR3: CASSTSTSGYTDTQYF. The CDR3 nucleotides are TGTGCCAGTAGTACCTCGACTAGCGGTTACACAGATACGCAGTATTTT.

This clone was seen more than once but under ten times. This chain connects TRBV28 to TRBJ2-5; D gene ambiguous. V lost 5 bases to trimming and J lost 2 bases, with 12 bases between them. The CDR3 runs 14 residues. From germline, CDR1 is MDHEN and CDR2 SYDVKM. CDR3 sequence (DNA): TGTGCCAGCAGTGCGAAAACTGCACAAGAGACCCAGTACTTC. Its protein is CASSAKTAQETQYF. Drawing the rest from reference TRBV28 and TRBJ2-5, the complete variable domain is DVKVTQSSRYLVKRTGEKVFLECVQDMDHENMFWYRQDPGLGLRLIYFSYDVKMKEKGDIPEGYSVSREKKERFSLILESASTNQTSMYLCASSAKTAQETQYFGPGTRLLVL.

This chain links TRBV12-3 or TRBV12-4 with TRBJ1-2, with D hard to call. CDR3 size: 12 residues. The V end lost 5 bases, the J end lost 8 bases, and 12 bases lay between the germline ends. CDR3 sequence reads: CASSQTRLGYTF. As DNA, the CDR3 is TGTGCCAGCAGTCAGACTCGCCTAGGCTACACCTTC.

The CDR3 DNA sequence: TGTGCCAGTAGTGCCCGACCGGGACAGGGTATGAATGAGCAGTTCTTC. Amino acids: CASSARPGQGMNEQFF. The rearrangement uses TRBV19 and TRBJ2-1; 9 bases match TRBD1. With V trimmed by 5 bases and J by 7 bases, 12 bases remained unmatched. Germline assignment: CDR1 LNHDA and CDR2 SQIVND (reference sequence). This CDR3 comprises 16 residues.

The CDR3 sequence: CASSSGPYSNQPQHF. The CDR3 bases are TGTGCCAGCAGTTCAGGGCCCTATAGCAATCAGCCCCAGCATTTT. This chain connects TRBV6-5 to TRBJ1-5; D is perhaps TRBD1 (5 bases). CDR1 and CDR2 from the germline V gene are MNHEY and SVGAGI. This CDR3 has 15 amino acids. V lost 4 bases and J 0 bases, leaving 10 bases between the germline ends.

The V gene is TRBV6-6, the J gene TRBJ1-5; no clear D. Germline CDR1 is MNHNY and CDR2 is SVGAGI (reference sequence). This CDR3 region has 14 residues. Trimming stripped 0 bases from V and 1 base from J, with 4 bases between. For the CDR3, the DNA is TGTGCCAGCAGTTACTCCCTAAGCAATCAGCCCCAGCATTTT. Its protein is CASSYSLSNQPQHF.

V gene TRBV6-1 combines with J gene TRBJ1-1; D is uncertain. Germline V gene data show CDR1 as MNHNS and CDR2 as SASEGT. The CDR3 consists of 14 residues. V lost 2 bases and J 11 bases, leaving 18 bases between the germline ends. This CDR3 reads CASSELIGPGGAFF. In nucleotides, the CDR3 is TGTGCCAGCAGTGAACTTATAGGGCCAGGCGGGGCTTTCTTT.

The chain joins TRBV19 to TRBJ2-3, with D hard to call. The germline gives CDR1 LNHDA, CDR2 SQIVND (reference sequence). The CDR3 is 16 residues long. The V gene lost 3 bases and the J gene lost 1 base, with 14 bases spanning the gap. CDR3: CASSILVLQGTDTQYF. The DNA of the CDR3 is TGTGCCAGTAGTATCTTGGTGCTCCAGGGCACAGATACGCAGTATTTT.

This clone has only a few counts. This chain links TRBV4-1 with TRBJ2-7, with 12 bases lining up with TRBD2. This CDR3 comprises 15 residues. The junction had 3 bases not matched to a gene; V was cut back by 4 bases and J by 2 bases. Germline assignment: CDR1 MGHRA and CDR2 YSYEKL. This CDR3 reads CASSRGLAGTYEQYF. The CDR3 nucleotides read TGCGCCAGCAGCCGAGGACTAGCGGGGACCTACGAGCAGTACTTC.

The chain employs TRBV5-1 and TRBJ2-5, with D maybe TRBD2 (6 bases). Germline V CDR1 and CDR2: SGHRS, YFSETQ. The CDR3 consists of 16 residues. Trimming cost V 0 bases and J 3 bases, with 15 bases left between them. CDR3: CASSLGSPGGKETQYF. The CDR3 nucleotides read TGCGCCAGCAGCTTGGGTTCCCCCGGGGGAAAAGAGACCCAGTACTTC.

The chain uses TRBV5-4 and TRBJ1-1; 10 bases are shared with TRBD1. Trimming took 3 bases from V and 4 from J; bases not matched to a gene: 9. CDR1 is SGHNT and CDR2 is YYREEE in the germline V gene (reference sequence). The CDR3 extends over 16 amino acids. The DNA for the CDR3 is TGTGCCAGCAGCTCTGGTGCGGACAGGGGGTTCACTGAAGCTTTCTTT. This translates into CASSSGADRGFTEAFF.